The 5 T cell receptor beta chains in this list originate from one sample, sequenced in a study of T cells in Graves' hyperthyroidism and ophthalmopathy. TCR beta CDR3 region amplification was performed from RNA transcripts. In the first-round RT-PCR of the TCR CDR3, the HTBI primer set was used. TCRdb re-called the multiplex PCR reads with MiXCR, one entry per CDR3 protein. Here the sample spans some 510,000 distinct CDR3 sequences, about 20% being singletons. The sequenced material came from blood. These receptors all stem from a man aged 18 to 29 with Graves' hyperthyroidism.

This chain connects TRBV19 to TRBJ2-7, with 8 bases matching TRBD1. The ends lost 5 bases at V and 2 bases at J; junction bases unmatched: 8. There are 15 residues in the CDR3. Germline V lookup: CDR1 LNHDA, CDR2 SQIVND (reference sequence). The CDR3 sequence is CASSPFPGQAYEQYF. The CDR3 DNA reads TGTGCCAGTAGTCCATTCCCGGGACAGGCCTACGAGCAGTACTTC.

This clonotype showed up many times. CDR3 DNA sequence: TGTGCCAGCAGCTTGGCCATGGGGGTCGAGCAGTACTTC. Translated, it gives CASSLAMGVEQYF. The chain links TRBV5-5 to TRBJ2-7; D may match TRBD1 or TRBD2 (5 bases each). This CDR3 contains 13 residues. Trimming took 0 bases from V and 6 from J, leaving 10 bases between them. Looked up from germline, CDR1 is SGHKS and CDR2 is YYEKEE (reference sequence).

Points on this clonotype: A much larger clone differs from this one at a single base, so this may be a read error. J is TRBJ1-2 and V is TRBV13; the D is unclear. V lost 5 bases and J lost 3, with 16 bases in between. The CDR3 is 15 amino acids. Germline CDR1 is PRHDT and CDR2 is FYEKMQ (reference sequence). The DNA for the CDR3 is TGTGCCAGCAGCCCTCCGTTTGCATGGGACTATGGCTACACCTTC. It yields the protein CASSPPFAWDYGYTF. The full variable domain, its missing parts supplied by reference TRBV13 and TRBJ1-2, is AAGVIQSPRHLIKEKRETATLKCYPIPRHDTVYWYQQGPGQDPQFLISFYEKMQSDKGSIPDRFSAQQFSDYHSELNMSSLELGDSALYFCASSPPFAWDYGYTFGSGTRLTVV.

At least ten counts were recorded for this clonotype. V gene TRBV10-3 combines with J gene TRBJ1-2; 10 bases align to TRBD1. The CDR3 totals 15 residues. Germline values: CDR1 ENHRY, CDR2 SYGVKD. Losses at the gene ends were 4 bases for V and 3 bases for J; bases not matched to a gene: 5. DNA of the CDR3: TGTGCCATCAGTGCGACAGGGGGCGAAGACTATGGCTACACCTTC. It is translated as CAISATGGEDYGYTF.

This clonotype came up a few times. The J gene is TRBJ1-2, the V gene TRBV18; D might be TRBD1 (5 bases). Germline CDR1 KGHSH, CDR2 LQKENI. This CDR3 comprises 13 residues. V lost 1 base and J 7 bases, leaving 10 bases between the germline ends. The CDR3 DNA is TGTGCCAGCTCACCACGGGACGGCGCTGGCTACACCTTC. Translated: CASSPRDGAGYTF. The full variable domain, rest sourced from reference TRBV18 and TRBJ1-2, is NAGVMQNPRHLVRRRGQEARLRCSPMKGHSHVYWYRQLPEEGLKFMVYLQKENIIDESGMPKERFSAEFPKEGPSILRIQQVVRGDSAAYFCASSPRDGAGYTFGSGTRLTVV.